This T cell receptor (beta chain) came from a study of T cells in Graves' hyperthyroidism and ophthalmopathy (dated 2019 in TCRdb). Notes on the research overall: Peripheral blood was sampled at the time of initial diagnosis, prior to any treatment. A discovery cohort of roughly 100 patients, roughly 40 with Graves' ophthalmopathy and 57 with stable Graves' hyperthyroidism, was used to find distinguishing TCR V-J signatures. An independent validation cohort of around 19 hyperthyroidism patients and about 16 patients who later progressed to ophthalmopathy tested prospective prediction of ophthalmopathy. For training and testing, the 100 patients in the discovery cohort were randomly divided in a 7:3 ratio. In several Graves' hyperthyroidism patients, the study also compared T-cell repertoires from thyroid tissue with T-cell repertoires from blood. After blood sampling, hyperthyroidism patients were treated with methimazole at a starting dose of 30 mg daily, and ophthalmopathy patients were treated with high-dose intravenous methylprednisolone. The paper reports TCR Vbeta CDR3 sequencing of approximately 140 peripheral blood samples: approximately 41 ophthalmopathy, fewer than 80 hyperthyroidism and around 17 progressor patients.

The research as a whole found: Most expanded thyroid clonotypes (frequency above 0.001) were also detected in blood, a finding suggesting that blood repertoires may reflect thyroid immune responses. In cross-validation, a model built on a 13 V-J signature told ophthalmopathy apart from stable hyperthyroidism with under 90% sensitivity and 81% to 82% specificity, and in testing the same model reached 80%/75%. Sample size was not statistically predetermined, and investigators were not blinded to group allocation. During validation, the model predicted progression to ophthalmopathy a median of around 7 months ahead of onset, with roughly 65% sensitivity and 72% to 80% specificity.

TCR beta CDR3 regions were amplified from RNA transcripts. For the first round of RT-PCR on the TCR CDR3, the HTBI primer set was used together with the Qiagen OneStep RT-PCR kit. A second multiplex PCR round built the libraries, followed by size selection and purification. Sequencing of the libraries was done on an Illumina HiSeq2000 using paired-end 100 bp reads. The authors' analysis ran thus. SOAPnuke was used to process the raw data, throwing out any read that contained adapters or uncalled bases, had a mean Phred below 15, or lacked an exact constant-primer or identifier match. COPE v1.2.5 was used to merge the high-quality paired reads, and each unique nucleotide sequence was defined as a clonotype. Clonotypes were aligned to IMGT TRBV, TRBD and TRBJ reference segments using MiTCR v1.1. The analysis was restricted to V-J combinations with a frequency above 0.0001, which together covered over 99% of the repertoires. A TCS score was defined as the ratio between F50 (clonal expansion) and ExV (chaos), using BLOSUM62-based TCRdist between CDR3 peptides within each V-J. Welch's t-statistics and random forest reduced 500 to 550 V-J features to roughly 13, which were used in a naive Bayes classifier (R e1071). TCRdb reanalyzed the raw reads on its own, using fastp at Q25 for trimming and MiXCR for clone calling, and kept in-frame beta chains. Identical CDR3 proteins give one entry, which carries the most common genes and DNA. None of the V and J calls come from the authors' own analysis; TCRdb made them. The sample includes around 420,000 distinct CDR3 sequences, with less than 20% observed a single time. The top ten hold roughly an eighth of the sample.

Trimming takes 5 bases from V and 3 bases from J, and the germline ends sit 14 bases apart. The germline V gene provides CDR1 SGHTA and CDR2 FQGNSA. The CDR3 spans 15 residues, from the cysteine through the phenylalanine. Only CDR3 DNA remains: 45 bases, in frame from the first base. Graves' hyperthyroidism was defined as stable when no progression to ophthalmopathy occurred over 18 months of follow-up. Hyperthyroidism patients were newly diagnosed, had a disease duration of under 2 months, and were aged 18 to 65 years. Exclusion was applied to patients with uncontrolled infections, other autoimmune diseases, pregnancy or lactation. Clinical symptoms, serum thyroxine and TRAb, thyroid ultrasound, and orbital computed tomography formed the basis for the diagnoses. Ficoll-Paque density gradient centrifugation was used to isolate PBMCs from under 11 ml of fresh peripheral blood. Trizol reagent was used to extract total RNA, and RNA quality was then checked on an Agilent 2100 Bioanalyzer.

This clonotype appeared many times. No cognate antigen has been identified for it. Base qualities were left out, and no much larger clone turns up one base away. This TCR was recovered from a woman aged 18 to 35 with Graves' hyperthyroidism. Recombination linked TRBV7-2 to TRBJ2-4, with a weak D call of TRBD2 (7 bases match). Sequenced sample: blood. The CDR3 sequence is CASSEGGAGKNIQYF. The DNA sequence follows: TGTGCCAGCAGCGAAGGGGGGGCTGGCAAAAACATTCAGTACTTC.